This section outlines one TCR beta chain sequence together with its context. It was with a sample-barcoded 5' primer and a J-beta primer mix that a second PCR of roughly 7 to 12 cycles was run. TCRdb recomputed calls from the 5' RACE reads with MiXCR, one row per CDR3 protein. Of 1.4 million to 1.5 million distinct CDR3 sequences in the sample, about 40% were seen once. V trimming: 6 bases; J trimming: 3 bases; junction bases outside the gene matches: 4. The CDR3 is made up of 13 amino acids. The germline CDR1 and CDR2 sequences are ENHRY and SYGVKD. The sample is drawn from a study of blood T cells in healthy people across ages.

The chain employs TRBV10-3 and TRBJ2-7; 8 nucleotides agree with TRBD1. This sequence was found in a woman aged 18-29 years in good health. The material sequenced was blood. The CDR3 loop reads CAISSGQVYEQYF. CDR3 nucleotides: TGTGCCATCAGCTCGGGACAGGTCTACGAGCAGTACTTC.